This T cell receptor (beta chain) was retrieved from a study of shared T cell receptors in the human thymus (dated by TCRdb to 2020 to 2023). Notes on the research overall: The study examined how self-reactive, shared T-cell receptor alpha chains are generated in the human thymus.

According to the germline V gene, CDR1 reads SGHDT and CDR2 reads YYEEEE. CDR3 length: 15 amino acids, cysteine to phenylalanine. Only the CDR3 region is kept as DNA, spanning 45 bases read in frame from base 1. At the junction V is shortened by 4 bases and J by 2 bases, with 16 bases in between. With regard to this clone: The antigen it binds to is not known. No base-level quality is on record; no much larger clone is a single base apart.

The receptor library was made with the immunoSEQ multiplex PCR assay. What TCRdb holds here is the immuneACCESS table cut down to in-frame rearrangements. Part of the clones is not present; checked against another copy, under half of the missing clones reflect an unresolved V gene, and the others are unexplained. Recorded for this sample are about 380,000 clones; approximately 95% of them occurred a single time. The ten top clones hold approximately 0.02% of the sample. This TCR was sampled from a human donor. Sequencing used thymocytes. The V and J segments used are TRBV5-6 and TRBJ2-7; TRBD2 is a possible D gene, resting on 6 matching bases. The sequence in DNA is TGTGCCAGCAGCCCAGAGGGAGCGGGCCCCTACGAGCAGTACTTC. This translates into CASSPEGAGPYEQYF.